A selection of T cell receptor beta chains follows, all from one sample in a study of post-analysis software for immune sequencing data. TCRdb itself ran the PCR reads through MiXCR, one entry per CDR3 protein. The sample contains about 810,000 distinct CDR3 sequences, approximately 57% of which appear only once. What was sequenced was blood. The receptors were sampled from a girl aged 5-17 years with multiple sclerosis. The CDR3 runs from the conserved cysteine through the conserved F or W. The D gene is left open where the match is weak. Rows give clone size only sometimes, using once, few, many, or a class for an expanded clone.

d_gene: TRBD2; j_gene: TRBJ2-1; v_gene: TRBV12-3/TRBV12-4; abundance: -; CDR3nt: TGTGCCAGCAGTTTAGTTAGCGGGAGGTCCCCTATACAAAGTGAGCAGTTCTTC; CDR3aa: CASSLVSGRSPIQSEQFF
d_gene: -; j_gene: TRBJ1-2; v_gene: TRBV20-1; abundance: few; CDR3nt: TGCAGTGCTAGGGTGGAACGCTCGGGGACCTATGGCTACACCTTC; CDR3aa: CSARVERSGTYGYTF
d_gene: -; j_gene: TRBJ1-2; v_gene: TRBV29-1; abundance: few; CDR3nt: TGCAGCGTTGTCGCCGGGGATGGCTACACCTTC; CDR3aa: CSVVAGDGYTF
d_gene: -; j_gene: TRBJ2-1; v_gene: TRBV3-1; abundance: -; CDR3nt: TGTGCCAGCAGCCAAGTGGATGGGGTTAGTGAGCAGTTCTTC; CDR3aa: CASSQVDGVSEQFF
d_gene: -; j_gene: TRBJ2-1; v_gene: TRBV5-1; abundance: few; CDR3nt: TGCGCCAGCAGGTTAGCGGAGAGCTCCTACAATGAGCAGTTCTTC; CDR3aa: CASRLAESSYNEQFF
d_gene: TRBD1; j_gene: TRBJ1-2; v_gene: TRBV12-3/TRBV12-4; abundance: few; CDR3nt: TGTGCCAGCAGTTCCTTCGGGACAGGCCATGGCTACACCTTC; CDR3aa: CASSSFGTGHGYTF
d_gene: -; j_gene: TRBJ1-1; v_gene: TRBV20-1; abundance: few; CDR3nt: TGCAGTGCTTCCCCTAGGAACACTGAAGCTTTCTTT; CDR3aa: CSASPRNTEAFF
d_gene: -; j_gene: TRBJ2-7; v_gene: TRBV12-3/TRBV12-4; abundance: few; CDR3nt: TGTGCCAGCAGCTCACGCGGTGGCGCGGCGTACGAGCAGTACTTC; CDR3aa: CASSSRGGAAYEQYF
d_gene: -; j_gene: TRBJ2-7; v_gene: TRBV7-8; abundance: few; CDR3nt: TGTGCCAGCAGCGCGGCCGGGACCACCTACGAGCAGTACTTC; CDR3aa: CASSAAGTTYEQYF
d_gene: -; j_gene: TRBJ2-7; v_gene: TRBV15; abundance: -; CDR3nt: TGTGCCACCAGCTCCCCCGGCGACTCCTACGAGCAGTACTTC; CDR3aa: CATSSPGDSYEQYF
d_gene: -; j_gene: TRBJ2-5; v_gene: TRBV11-2; abundance: -; CDR3nt: TGTGCCAGCAGCCACGGGGCGCAAGAGACCCAGTACTTC; CDR3aa: CASSHGAQETQYF
d_gene: -; j_gene: TRBJ2-5; v_gene: TRBV29-1; abundance: -; CDR3nt: TGCAGCGCGCTCCAACCTCAGGGGTACCAAGAGACCCAGTACTTC; CDR3aa: CSALQPQGYQETQYF
d_gene: -; j_gene: TRBJ2-4; v_gene: TRBV24-1; abundance: -; CDR3nt: TGTGCCACCAGTGATGCCCGGCACAGTGACATTCAGTACTTC; CDR3aa: CATSDARHSDIQYF
d_gene: -; j_gene: TRBJ2-7; v_gene: TRBV6-6; abundance: few; CDR3nt: TGTGCCAGCCGGGCTCTCTCCTACGAGCAGTACTTC; CDR3aa: CASRALSYEQYF
d_gene: TRBD2; j_gene: TRBJ2-1; v_gene: TRBV20-1; abundance: -; CDR3nt: TGCAGTGCTAGTAGCGGGGGGAATTCCTACAATGAGCAGTTCTTC; CDR3aa: CSASSGGNSYNEQFF
d_gene: TRBD1; j_gene: TRBJ2-1; v_gene: TRBV6-5; abundance: -; CDR3nt: TGTGCCAGCAGAGCCGGGACAGGGGACCACAATGAGCAGTTCTTC; CDR3aa: CASRAGTGDHNEQFF
d_gene: -; j_gene: TRBJ2-7; v_gene: TRBV6-1; abundance: -; CDR3nt: TGTGCCAGCAGTGAAAGGAGAAGCTCCTACGAGCAGTACTTC; CDR3aa: CASSERRSSYEQYF
d_gene: -; j_gene: TRBJ2-3; v_gene: TRBV10-3; abundance: -; CDR3nt: TGTGCCATCAAAAGCGGAGCCGGCACAGATACGCAGTATTTT; CDR3aa: CAIKSGAGTDTQYF
d_gene: TRBD2; j_gene: TRBJ2-1; v_gene: TRBV20-1; abundance: -; CDR3nt: TGCAGTGCTAGTAGCCTAGCGGGGTACAATGAGCAGTTCTTC; CDR3aa: CSASSLAGYNEQFF
d_gene: -; j_gene: TRBJ2-3; v_gene: TRBV20-1; abundance: few; CDR3nt: TGCAGTGCTAGCCCCGGACCAAACACAGATACGCAGTATTTT; CDR3aa: CSASPGPNTDTQYF
d_gene: -; j_gene: TRBJ2-7; v_gene: TRBV18; abundance: few; CDR3nt: TGTGCCAGCTCACCCCCGGAGGGGTGGGAGCAGTACTTC; CDR3aa: CASSPPEGWEQYF
d_gene: -; j_gene: TRBJ2-1; v_gene: TRBV24-1; abundance: -; CDR3nt: TGTGCCACCAGTGATTTGAGGCGTGAGCAGTTCTTC; CDR3aa: CATSDLRREQFF
d_gene: -; j_gene: TRBJ2-2; v_gene: TRBV29-1; abundance: few; CDR3nt: TGCAGCGTTATGCGGACTTTTAACACCGGGGAGCTGTTTTTT; CDR3aa: CSVMRTFNTGELFF
d_gene: -; j_gene: TRBJ1-1; v_gene: TRBV6-5; abundance: few; CDR3nt: TGTGCCAGCAGTACCAGGGGCACTGAAGCTTTCTTT; CDR3aa: CASSTRGTEAFF
d_gene: -; j_gene: TRBJ2-7; v_gene: TRBV29-1; abundance: few; CDR3nt: TGCAGCGTTGTACGGGGCGCCGAGCAGTACTTC; CDR3aa: CSVVRGAEQYF
d_gene: -; j_gene: TRBJ1-2; v_gene: TRBV13; abundance: -; CDR3nt: TGTGCCAACAGCTCCGGGACCGAGTTCTACACCTTC; CDR3aa: CANSSGTEFYTF
d_gene: -; j_gene: TRBJ2-5; v_gene: TRBV12-3/TRBV12-4; abundance: -; CDR3nt: TGTGCCAGCAGTTCCAGGGGGGGTCCCTTTTTGACCCAGTACTTC; CDR3aa: CASSSRGGPFLTQYF
d_gene: -; j_gene: TRBJ2-5; v_gene: TRBV12-3/TRBV12-4; abundance: -; CDR3nt: TGTGCCAGCAGAACCCGGACAGACCAAGAGACCCAGTACTTC; CDR3aa: CASRTRTDQETQYF
d_gene: -; j_gene: TRBJ2-4; v_gene: TRBV3-1; abundance: -; CDR3nt: TGTGCCAGCAGCCAAGGATCCCTGGAGCAGTACTTC; CDR3aa: CASSQGSLEQYF
d_gene: TRBD2; j_gene: TRBJ2-5; v_gene: TRBV5-5; abundance: -; CDR3nt: TGTGCCAGCAGCTTCCGGACTAGCTCCATGGAGACCCAGTACTTC; CDR3aa: CASSFRTSSMETQYF
d_gene: TRBD2; j_gene: TRBJ2-7; v_gene: TRBV6-5; abundance: few; CDR3nt: TGTGCCTCCAACCGGGCCGGGACTAGCGGCGCCTACGAGCAGTACTTC; CDR3aa: CASNRAGTSGAYEQYF
d_gene: TRBD1; j_gene: TRBJ2-1; v_gene: TRBV20-1; abundance: -; CDR3nt: TGCAGTGCTAAAATTAGACAGGGTTTCTACCCTTATCAAAGCTCCTACAATGAGCAGTTCTTC; CDR3aa: CSAKIRQGFYPYQSSYNEQFF